This passage covers 27 T cell receptor beta chains from one sample sequenced in a study of regulatory T cells in long-lasting Graves disease. Construction of the TCR beta libraries employed iRepertoire HTBI primers in conjunction with Arm-PCR of CDR3 regions. TCRdb re-derived calls from the multiplex PCR reads in MiXCR, one entry per CDR3 protein. The sample lists about 450,000 distinct CDR3 sequences, roughly 17% occurring once. Time point defined: newly diagnosed GD, antithyroid drugs for less than 3 months. PBMCs were the source of the RNA used for TCR sequencing. Separately, the same data were catalogued under a study of T cells in Graves' hyperthyroidism and ophthalmopathy.

The sample consisted of peripheral blood mononuclear cells (PBMCs), taken at new diagnosis, from a patient treated with antithyroid drugs. All receptors derive from a woman aged 25 to 45 with Graves disease.

This clonotype has at least ten counts. The V gene is TRBV29-1, the J gene TRBJ1-1; TRBD1 aligns across 7 bases. Trimming removed 0 bases from V and 8 bases from J; junction bases left unmatched: 0. Germline assignment: CDR1 SQVTM and CDR2 ANQGSEA. The CDR3 loop spans 11 amino acids. The CDR3 reads CSVEEQGEAFF. The CDR3 DNA sequence: TGCAGCGTTGAAGAACAGGGGGAAGCTTTCTTT.

Only one count was recorded for this clonotype. This chain joins TRBV19 and TRBJ2-6; tentatively, D is TRBD2 (6 bases). Germline-derived CDR1 and CDR2 are LNHDA and SQIVND (reference sequence). The CDR3 length is 15 residues. This CDR3 reads CASEGRGSGANVLTF. The CDR3 DNA reads TGTGCTTCGGAGGGCCGTGGCTCTGGGGCCAACGTCCTGACTTTC.

The sample holds many counts of this clonotype. This chain joins TRBV7-9 and TRBJ2-1; D ambiguous. The CDR3 is 15 residues long. CDR1 and CDR2 from the germline V gene are SEHNR and FQNEAQ (reference sequence). Trimming left V 2 bases short and J 5 bases short, with 13 bases between. This CDR3 reads CASSLKSVGNNEQFF. Written as DNA, the CDR3 is TGTGCCAGCAGCTTAAAGTCCGTTGGGAACAATGAGCAGTTCTTC.

The sample holds many counts of this clonotype. The CDR3 DNA sequence: TGTGCCAGCAGAGATTCTAACTATGGCTACACCTTC. Its protein is CASRDSNYGYTF. The chain links TRBV28 to TRBJ1-2, with D unresolved. Trimming pared 6 bases from V and 0 bases from J, leaving 5 bases between. The germline CDR1 and CDR2 sequences are MDHEN and SYDVKM. The CDR3 extends over 12 amino acids.

This clonotype has ten or more counts. V is TRBV19 and J is TRBJ2-7; D is ambiguous. CDR1 and CDR2 (germline): LNHDA, SQIVND (reference sequence). Deletions cut 5 bases from V and 0 bases from J, with 11 bases between. The CDR3 spans 14 residues. CDR3 amino acids: CASSPASTSYEQYF. In nucleotides, the CDR3 is TGTGCCAGTAGTCCGGCGAGCACCTCCTACGAGCAGTACTTC.

The table lists this clonotype with a few counts. The chain carries TRBV28 and TRBJ2-7; 7 bases fit TRBD2. This CDR3 has 12 residues. V shed 7 bases, J shed 4 bases, and the junction held 4 bases outside the gene matches. Per the germline V gene, CDR1 is MDHEN and CDR2 is SYDVKM. The CDR3 spells CASTQRGYEQYF. CDR3 DNA sequence: TGTGCCAGCACACAGCGGGGATACGAGCAGTACTTC.

On this clonotype itself: Being one base from a much bigger clone, this may be a read error. The V and J genes are TRBV20-1 and TRBJ2-1; 8 positions agree with TRBD2. The germline CDR1 and CDR2 sequences are DFQATT and SNEGSKA (reference sequence). J gave up 8 bases and V 3 bases, and 18 bases lay outside the gene matches. There are 17 residues in the CDR3. CDR3 coding DNA: TGCAGTGCTAGTGGTCGGGAGGGCGCCAGGGGTGGCTATGAGCAGTTCTTC. Translating gives CSASGREGARGGYEQFF.

This clonotype was picked up many times. J is TRBJ2-7 and V is TRBV20-1; possible D gene TRBD2, 6 bases. The germline V gene encodes CDR1 DFQATT and CDR2 SNEGSKA (reference sequence). The CDR3 spans 12 residues. V lost 6 bases, J lost 0 bases, and 9 bases lay in between. The CDR3 DNA reads TGCAGTGCCGGCGGGACCTCCTACGAGCAGTACTTC. This translates into CSAGGTSYEQYF.

This clonotype appeared many times. The chain combines TRBV5-6 with TRBJ1-1; TRBD1 might be the D (5 bases). CDR1 and CDR2 (germline): SGHDT, YYEEEE. Trimming pared 4 bases from V and 8 bases from J, leaving 30 bases between. CDR3 length equals 18 residues. The chain's CDR3 is CASSPKGAAYTGEEEAFF. The CDR3 DNA is TGTGCCAGCAGCCCGAAAGGGGCGGCTTATACGGGGGAAGAAGAAGCTTTCTTT.

A single count supports this clonotype. The CDR3 region is CASSKIGLVHGYTF. The CDR3 DNA reads as TGTGCCAGCAGTAAAATCGGACTAGTCCATGGCTACACCTTC. V and J are TRBV28 and TRBJ1-2; no clear D gene. Germline lookup yields CDR1 MDHEN and CDR2 SYDVKM. The length of the CDR3 is 14 residues. The ends were cut back, 5 bases at V and 6 bases at J, with 16 bases in the middle.

The V and J genes are TRBV4-1 and TRBJ1-4; D uncertain. CDR1 MGHRA and CDR2 YSYEKL come from the germline V gene. V lost 0 bases, J lost 1 base, and 12 bases lay in between. CDR3 size: 17 residues. The CDR3 spells CASSQDFTAGTNEKLFF. Written as DNA, the CDR3 is TGCGCCAGCAGCCAAGATTTCACGGCTGGAACTAATGAAAAACTGTTTTTT.

The genes are TRBV14 and TRBJ1-1, with D perhaps matching TRBD1 (5 bases). V shed 4 bases and J shed 9 bases, with 15 bases lying between them. Germline V gene data show CDR1 as SGHDN and CDR2 as FVKESK. The CDR3 extends over 13 amino acids. This CDR3 reads CASSLRGVRQAFF. As DNA, the CDR3 is TGTGCCAGCAGCCTTCGGGGCGTGCGGCAAGCTTTCTTT.

This clonotype has just a few counts. The rearrangement joins TRBV7-2 to TRBJ1-5; D gene unclear. Deletions cut 5 bases from V and 7 bases from J, with 9 bases between. The CDR3 length is 12 residues. Looked up from germline, CDR1 is SGHTA and CDR2 is FQGNSA. This CDR3 reads CASSTPPQPQHF. In nucleotides, the CDR3 is TGTGCCAGCAGCACACCCCCACAGCCCCAGCATTTT.

Many counts were recorded for this clonotype. The CDR3 sequence is CASRNRDNYGYTF. CDR3 bases: TGTGCCAGCAGGAACAGGGATAACTATGGCTACACCTTC. The J gene is TRBJ1-2, the V gene TRBV28; tentative D call: TRBD1 (6 bases). The CDR3 consists of 13 residues. Trimming took off 6 bases at V and 1 base at J, with 9 bases between the two ends. Germline V gene data show CDR1 as MDHEN and CDR2 as SYDVKM.

This clonotype was picked up many times. V and J are TRBV3-1 and TRBJ2-1, with D maybe TRBD1 (5 bases). The CDR3 runs 12 residues. The V end was cut by 0 bases, the J end by 9 bases, with 6 bases between. Germline CDR1 is LGHDT and CDR2 is YNNKEL (reference sequence). CDR3 in amino acids: CASSQEGPEQFF. The CDR3 DNA reads as TGTGCCAGCAGCCAAGAGGGGCCTGAGCAGTTCTTC.

About this clonotype: Mismatch with germline at one junction end may stem from a read error. The rearrangement links TRBV2 to TRBJ2-3; 8 nucleotides agree with TRBD2. The CDR3 sequence is 15 residues long. In germline, CDR1 is SNHLY, CDR2 FYNNEI. The CDR3 loop is CASSAPGLGRDTQCF. CDR3 in DNA: TGTGCCAGCAGTGCGCCGGGACTAGGGCGAGATACGCAGTGTTTT.

The sample holds a few counts of this clonotype. The rearrangement joins TRBV4-2 to TRBJ1-2, with 7 positions matching TRBD1. Germline CDR1 and CDR2: LGHNA and YNFKEQ. The CDR3 has 15 amino acids. Unmatched junction bases numbered 6, after V lost 1 base and J lost 4 bases. The CDR3 sequence is CASSQGGQPLYGYTF. CDR3 bases: TGTGCCAGCAGCCAAGGGGGACAGCCGCTCTATGGCTACACCTTC.

V is TRBV5-1 and J is TRBJ2-5; TRBD1 matches 7 bases. Germline V CDR1 and CDR2: SGHRS, YFSETQ. The CDR3 extends over 14 amino acids. With 0 bases clipped from V and 5 bases from J, the junction kept 4 bases outside the gene matches. The CDR3 DNA reads TGCGCCAGCAGCTTGGGAGGGGGCAAGGAGACCCAGTACTTC. The encoded protein is CASSLGGGKETQYF. Variable domain in full (rest from reference TRBV5-1 and TRBJ2-5): KAGVTQTPRYLIKTRGQQVTLSCSPISGHRSVSWYQQTPGQGLQFLFEYFSETQRNKGNFPGRFSGRQFSNSRSEMNVSTLELGDSALYLCASSLGGGKETQYFGPGTRLLVL.

This clonotype occurred many times. The genes are TRBV6-1 and TRBJ2-2, with TRBD2 as a possible D gene (6 bases). Trimming removed 7 bases from V and 1 base from J, with 7 bases in between. In germline, CDR1 is MNHNS, CDR2 SASEGT. The CDR3 is 13 amino acids. DNA for the CDR3: TGTGCCAGCACGGGGGAGAACACCGGGGAGCTGTTTTTT. Protein: CASTGENTGELFF.

This clonotype was seen repeatedly, ten times or more. V is TRBV7-2 and J is TRBJ2-1; 13 nucleotides match TRBD2. Germline V CDR1 and CDR2: SGHTA, FQGNSA. V shed 1 base and J 3 bases; nucleotides not matched to a gene: 3. This CDR3 has 17 amino acids. The CDR3, as DNA: TGTGCCAGCAGCTTAGTCGGGACTAGCGGGAACTACAATGAGCAGTTCTTC. As protein: CASSLVGTSGNYNEQFF.

This clonotype was observed a handful of times. The chain combines TRBV10-3 with TRBJ2-1; weak D call: TRBD2 (6 bases). This CDR3 contains 12 residues. V was trimmed by 10 bases and J by 5 bases, leaving 12 bases between them. Germline lookup yields CDR1 ENHRY and CDR2 SYGVKD. The CDR3 here is CATKDYNNEQFF. CDR3 DNA: TGTGCCACGAAGGACTATAACAATGAGCAGTTCTTC.

This clonotype occurred many times. The chain has TRBV6-1 and TRBJ1-2; no definite D call. V lost 4 bases and J lost 8, with 14 bases in between. Germline-derived CDR1 and CDR2 are MNHNS and SASEGT. The CDR3 runs 13 residues. The CDR3 DNA reads as TGTGCCAGCAGTGCCCGGCAACCTAGCGGCTACACCTTC. Translation gives CASSARQPSGYTF.

The V and J genes are TRBV4-3 and TRBJ2-1; D remains unclear. In germline, CDR1 is LGHNA, CDR2 YSLEER. Between the trimmed V and J ends, which lost 0 bases and 3 bases, there was a span of 9 bases. This CDR3 has 15 amino acids. CDR3 protein: CASSQDGPDYNEQFF. CDR3 sequence (DNA): TGCGCCAGCAGCCAAGACGGTCCAGACTACAATGAGCAGTTCTTC.

In this sample, this clonotype turned up many times. One end of the junction is discordant with germline, which a read error may explain. The V call is TRBV7-7, the J call TRBJ2-2; 7 nucleotides align to TRBD2. Germline CDR1 SSHAT, CDR2 FNYEAQ (reference sequence). This CDR3 has 15 amino acids. The chain's CDR3 is CASSLSGANTGELFF. The CDR3 DNA is TGCGCCAGCAGTCTAAGCGGGGCGAACACCGGGGAGCTGTTTTTT.

This clonotype was recorded at least ten times. The V gene is TRBV28, the J gene TRBJ2-7, with D possibly being TRBD2 (6 bases). Germline V lookup: CDR1 MDHEN, CDR2 SYDVKM. The CDR3 spans 12 residues. V lost 3 bases, J lost 6 bases, and 9 bases lay in between. Here the CDR3 DNA reads TGTGCCAGCAGTTTGTGGGGAGGCGAGCAGTACTTC. This gives the protein CASSLWGGEQYF.

This clonotype has ten or more counts. The genes are TRBV28 and TRBJ2-1; maybe TRBD2 (6 bases). Trimming cost V 6 bases and J 0 bases, with 18 bases left between them. Germline CDR1 MDHEN, CDR2 SYDVKM. The CDR3 runs 17 residues. CDR3 sequence reads: CASSGSLWESSYNEQFF. The CDR3 region has the DNA TGTGCCAGCAGCGGGAGCCTATGGGAGAGCTCCTACAATGAGCAGTTCTTC.

Of note for this clonotype: It may be a read error: a sequence one base away is much more abundant. This chain joins TRBV3-1 and TRBJ2-1, with D possibly called TRBD1 or TRBD2 (5 bases each). Germline V lookup: CDR1 LGHDT, CDR2 YNNKEL (reference sequence). This CDR3 spans 13 amino acids. The CDR3 DNA sequence: TGTGCCAGCAGCTGGGGCGGGTACAATGAGCAGCTCTTC. This codes for CASSWGGYNEQLF.